This entry lists 9 T cell receptor beta chains sequenced from one sample in a study of identical twins. Using its own MiXCR run on the 5' RACE reads, TCRdb lists one record per CDR3 protein. The sample carries about 190,000 distinct CDR3 sequences, roughly 15% recorded once. This same sample was also part of a study on T cells expressing NK-cell markers.

Input material: CD8+ T cells sorted from blood. The source is a young woman in good health.

There are a few counts of this clonotype. The V call is TRBV29-1, the J call TRBJ1-1; 7 nucleotides align to TRBD1. There are 17 residues in the CDR3. V lost 2 bases to trimming and J lost 3 bases; unmatched junction nucleotides: 15. CDR1 is SQVTM, CDR2 ANQGSEA, per germline. The CDR3 DNA sequence: TGCAGCGTTGAAAGGGAGATCGGGGCAGGGGGATACACTGAAGCTTTCTTT. It translates to CSVEREIGAGGYTEAFF.

The CDR3 is CASTGPDPSYEQYF. The CDR3 bases are TGTGCCAGCACAGGCCCGGATCCTTCATACGAGCAGTACTTC. This chain links TRBV9 with TRBJ2-7, with D hard to call. This CDR3 has 14 amino acids. Germline V gene data show CDR1 as SGDLS and CDR2 as YYNGEE. Trimming took 6 bases from V and 4 from J, leaving 17 bases between them.

The V and J genes are TRBV11-2 and TRBJ2-5, with D maybe TRBD2 (5 bases). Between the trimmed V and J ends, which lost 1 base and 3 bases, there was a span of 12 bases. The germline V gene encodes CDR1 SGHAT and CDR2 FQNNGV. This CDR3 spans 15 amino acids. The CDR3 protein is CASSLAPAEKETQYF. The CDR3, as DNA: TGTGCCAGCAGCTTAGCTCCAGCGGAGAAAGAGACCCAGTACTTC.

The chain has TRBV12-3 or TRBV12-4 and TRBJ2-7; D assignment may be TRBD1 or TRBD2 (5 bases each). The CDR3 runs 14 residues. V dropped 3 bases and J dropped 3 bases, with 12 bases sitting between them. CDR3 coding DNA: TGTGCCAGCAGTTTCGGGGCGGACGACTACGAGCAGTACTTC. Translating gives CASSFGADDYEQYF.

This sequence joins TRBV5-5 and TRBJ1-2; the D gene is possibly TRBD1 (5 bases). V was pared by 4 bases and J by 8 bases, with 9 bases between. Germline assignment: CDR1 SGHKS and CDR2 YYEKEE (reference sequence). The CDR3 is made up of 11 amino acids. The chain's CDR3 is CASSTSGGYTF. Written as DNA, the CDR3 is TGTGCCAGCAGCACCTCAGGGGGCTACACCTTC.

Of note for this clonotype: The CDR3 end shows no conserved phenylalanine or tryptophan, and so a read error is likely. This rearrangement joins TRBV4-1 to TRBJ1-6, with TRBD1 identical over 9 bases. This CDR3 has 16 residues. The germline V gene has CDR1 MGHRA and CDR2 YSYEKL. The V and J ends lost 6 bases and 7 bases, in that order; junction bases with no gene match: 10. The CDR3 loop is CASRLDPGQGNSPLHL. Here the CDR3 DNA reads TGCGCCAGCAGACTTGATCCGGGACAGGGAAATTCACCCCTCCACTTG.

This chain connects TRBV18 to TRBJ2-7; possibly TRBD2 for D (6 bases). This CDR3 has 17 residues. CDR1 is KGHSH, CDR2 LQKENI, per germline. V lost 4 bases, J lost 0 bases, and 19 bases lay in between. CDR3 DNA: TGTGCCAGCTCACTATACCCTCTTAGCGGAACCTCCTACGAGCAGTACTTC. As protein: CASSLYPLSGTSYEQYF.

This clonotype was detected only a few times. The chain employs TRBV14 and TRBJ2-3; tentatively, D is TRBD2 (6 bases). The germline CDR1 and CDR2 sequences are SGHDN and FVKESK. This CDR3 has 17 residues. The V and J ends lost 1 base and 6 bases respectively, with 20 bases between them. This CDR3 reads CASSQALYYGRQDTQYF. The CDR3 DNA reads TGTGCCAGCAGCCAAGCTCTTTATTACGGGAGACAGGATACGCAGTATTTT.

The rearrangement links TRBV7-6 to TRBJ2-1; 10 bases are a match to TRBD2. There are 16 residues in the CDR3. Germline CDR1 is SGHVS and CDR2 is FNYEAQ. The J segment lost 0 bases and the V segment lost 3 bases, leaving 2 bases of the junction unmatched. The chain's CDR3 is CASSFSGRSSYNEQFF. The CDR3 DNA is TGTGCCAGCAGCTTTAGCGGGAGGAGCTCCTACAATGAGCAGTTCTTC.